What follows are 23 T cell receptor beta chains derived from one specimen sequenced in a study of blood T cell repertoires in COVID-19. The protocol was immunoSEQ multiplex PCR, while the TCRdb copy is restricted to in-frame clones and leaves out a portion. In the table there are some 53,000 clones, 65% to 90% of which are singletons. What was sequenced was peripheral blood. The receptors shown here come from a man in his sixties or seventies with acute or convalescent COVID-19.

V is TRBV5-1 and J is TRBJ1-2, with 7 bases that match TRBD1. Losses at the gene ends were 5 bases for V and 5 bases for J; bases not matched to a gene: 6. CDR3 size: 13 residues. CDR1 SGHRS and CDR2 YFSETQ come from the germline V gene. CDR3 amino acids: CASRGTATYGYTF. CDR3 nucleotide sequence: TGCGCCAGCAGAGGGACAGCTACATATGGCTACACCTTC.

The rearrangement uses TRBV28 and TRBJ1-4, with D uncertain. V was clipped by 6 bases and J by 8 bases, with 16 bases between them. CDR1 and CDR2 (germline): MDHEN, SYDVKM. The CDR3 extends over 14 amino acids. CDR3 coding DNA: TGTGCCAGCAGGCGGGGTGGAATGGGGGAAAAACTGTTTTTT. It is translated as CASRRGGMGEKLFF.

DNA for the CDR3: TGTGCCAGTAGAACTTTACCCACTGAAGCTTTCTTT. This gives the protein CASRTLPTEAFF. This chain joins TRBV19 and TRBJ1-1; no definite D call. Germline V lookup: CDR1 LNHDA, CDR2 SQIVND (reference sequence). This CDR3 comprises 12 residues. V was trimmed by 6 bases and J by 4 bases, leaving 9 bases between them.

CDR3 residues: CASSVGGTLNPKNIQYF. The CDR3 nucleotides read TGTGCCAGCAGCGTAGGGGGGACACTAAATCCCAAAAACATTCAGTACTTC. The J gene is TRBJ2-4, the V gene TRBV9; TRBD1 is a possible D gene (6 bases). The CDR3 is 17 residues long. V lost 0 bases, J lost 2 bases, and 15 bases lay in between. The V gene's germline CDR1 is SGDLS and CDR2 YYNGEE.

The V gene is TRBV3-1 (or the pseudogene TRBV3-2), the J gene TRBJ1-5; D is unclear. The CDR3 contains 15 residues. The V end lost 0 bases, the J end lost 3 bases, and 9 bases lay between the germline ends. The germline gives CDR1 LGHDT, CDR2 YNNKEL (reference sequence). The chain's CDR3 is CASSQDRRVNQPQHF. CDR3 DNA: TGTGCCAGCAGCCAAGATCGACGGGTCAATCAGCCCCAGCATTTT.

J is TRBJ1-2 and V is TRBV3-1 (or the pseudogene TRBV3-2); perhaps TRBD1 as D (5 bases). CDR1 LGHDT and CDR2 YNNKEL come from the germline V gene (reference sequence). This CDR3 region has 13 residues. The ends were cut back, 2 bases at V and 8 bases at J, with 12 bases in the middle. This chain's CDR3 is CASSQISGGGYTF. For the CDR3, the DNA is TGTGCCAGCAGCCAAATTTCCGGGGGAGGCTACACCTTC.

The V call is TRBV27, the J call TRBJ1-5, with 9 bases fitting TRBD1. Trimming cost V 3 bases and J 4 bases; bases outside gene matches: 7. Per germline, CDR1 MNHEY and CDR2 SMNVEV (reference sequence). The CDR3 consists of 16 residues. CDR3: CASSFLQGARNQPQHF. The CDR3 region has the DNA TGTGCCAGCAGTTTCCTACAGGGGGCAAGGAATCAGCCCCAGCATTTT.

The rearrangement uses TRBV7-9 and TRBJ2-5; a possible D gene is TRBD2 (5 bases). V lost 1 base, J lost 0 bases, and 12 bases lay in between. The CDR3 spans 16 residues. The V gene's germline CDR1 is SEHNR and CDR2 FQNEAQ (reference sequence). For the CDR3, the DNA is TGTGCCAGCAGCTTAGGGCGGGCGGAGTACCAAGAGACCCAGTACTTC. Its translation is CASSLGRAEYQETQYF.

The count of this clone is one. CDR3 region: CASSYPRGSRDYGYTF. The CDR3 bases are TGTGCCAGCAGTTACCCCCGCGGGTCCCGGGACTATGGCTACACCTTC. The chain joins TRBV6-2 or TRBV6-3 to TRBJ1-2, with unresolved D. The CDR3 covers 16 residues. Trimming cost V 2 bases and J 3 bases, with 16 bases left between them. CDR1 is MNHEY and CDR2 is SVGEGT in the germline V gene.

This clone was seen just once. This chain uses TRBV6-4 with TRBJ2-1, with D maybe TRBD1 (6 bases). V lost 0 bases to trimming and J lost 5 bases, with 11 bases between them. The CDR3 extends over 15 amino acids. CDR1 is MRHNA and CDR2 is SNTAGT in the germline V gene. DNA for the CDR3: TGTGCCAGCAGTGACTCGGGTCAGGGGCACAATGAGCAGTTCTTC. This translates into CASSDSGQGHNEQFF.

The chain carries TRBV2 and TRBJ1-2; D is unresolved. Trimming took off 2 bases at V and 8 bases at J, with 12 bases between the two ends. This CDR3 is built from 13 residues. CDR1 is SNHLY, CDR2 FYNNEI, per germline. The CDR3 nucleotides read TGTGCCAGCAGTGAAAGGAGGGAGAGAGGCTACACCTTC. Amino acid sequence: CASSERRERGYTF. Full variable domain (outside the CDR3, taken from reference TRBV2 and TRBJ1-2): EPEVTQTPSHQVTQMGQEVILRCVPISNHLYFYWYRQILGQKVEFLVSFYNNEISEKSEIFDDQFSVERPDGSNFTLKIRSTKLEDSAMYFCASSERRERGYTFGSGTRLTVV.

The chain couples TRBV9 to TRBJ2-1; D not certain. This CDR3 contains 13 residues. Germline CDR1 reads SGDLS; CDR2 reads YYNGEE. Trimming left V 0 bases short and J 9 bases short, with 10 bases between. Here the CDR3 reads CASSVDTSGEQFF. CDR3 in DNA: TGTGCCAGCAGCGTAGATACCTCAGGTGAGCAGTTCTTC. Full variable domain (missing parts from reference TRBV9 and TRBJ2-1): DSGVTQTPKHLITATGQRVTLRCSPRSGDLSVYWYQQSLDQGLQFLIQYYNGEERAKGNILERFSAQQFPDLHSELNLSSLELGDSALYFCASSVDTSGEQFFGPGTRLTVL.

This clone has more than one count but fewer than ten. The chain is built from TRBV4-3 and TRBJ1-1, with D tentatively TRBD1 (5 bases). The CDR3 contains 13 residues. The ends were cut back, 4 bases at V and 5 bases at J, with 11 bases in the middle. Germline V gene lookup returns CDR1 LGHNA and CDR2 YSLEER. CDR3 coding DNA: TGCGCCAGCAGCCCCCAGGGCTTTACTGAAGCTTTCTTT. It yields the protein CASSPQGFTEAFF.

The V call is TRBV28, the J call TRBJ2-7; 11 bases agree with TRBD2. V was pared by 4 bases and J by 3 bases, with 11 bases of the junction left unmatched. The length of the CDR3 is 17 residues. CDR1 and CDR2 from the germline V gene are MDHEN and SYDVKM. CDR3 in amino acids: CASSSILTSGRDYEQYF. The DNA for the CDR3 is TGTGCCAGCAGTTCAATTTTAACTAGCGGGAGAGACTACGAGCAGTACTTC.

V is TRBV5-1 and J is TRBJ2-2, with D possibly TRBD2 on 6 matching bases. Germline CDR1 and CDR2: SGHRS and YFSETQ. The CDR3 has 16 residues. Trimming cost V 3 bases and J 1 base, with 13 bases left between them. The CDR3 reads CASSWEETRNTGELFF. CDR3 bases: TGCGCCAGCAGCTGGGAGGAGACACGGAACACCGGGGAGCTGTTTTTT.

The chain uses TRBV9 and TRBJ2-1, with 9 bases aligning to TRBD2. In germline, CDR1 is SGDLS, CDR2 YYNGEE. The length of the CDR3 is 15 residues. Germline trimming cut 0 bases from V and 7 bases from J; bases unmatched to any gene: 5. The CDR3 loop is CASSVVAGGPNEQFF. CDR3 nucleotide sequence: TGTGCCAGCAGCGTAGTGGCGGGGGGGCCGAATGAGCAGTTCTTC.

This sequence joins TRBV12-2 and TRBJ2-1; TRBD1, as called in the table, went unchecked against the DNA. TRBV12-2 represents a pseudogene. The CDR3 has 15 residues. CDR3 region: CASRWDRGDRNEQFF. In DNA form, the CDR3 reads TGTGCAAGTCGCTGGGACAGGGGCGACCGTAATGAGCAGTTCTTC.

The chain has TRBV4-3 and TRBJ2-2, with D possibly matching TRBD1 (6 bases). Germline V gene sequence: CDR1 LGHNA, CDR2 YSLEER. V was shortened by 3 bases and J by 6 bases, with 14 bases between the two germline ends. This CDR3 is built from 15 residues. The CDR3, as DNA: TGCGCCAGCAGCCATCAAACACAGGGACCCGGGGAGCTGTTTTTT. Protein sequence: CASSHQTQGPGELFF.

The chain has TRBV28 and TRBJ1-2; 9 bases map to TRBD1. The CDR3 has 20 residues. Germline CDR1 and CDR2: MDHEN and SYDVKM. Germline trimming cut 4 bases from V and 3 bases from J; bases unmatched to any gene: 21. CDR3 in DNA: TGTGCCAGCAGTTCCCTTAGAGCGGGACAGGGCGCTTTCTACTACTATGGCTACACCTTC. Encoded protein: CASSSLRAGQGAFYYYGYTF.

V gene TRBV28 combines with J gene TRBJ1-3; 8 bases line up with TRBD1. This CDR3 spans 15 amino acids. V lost 5 bases, J lost 0 bases, and 3 bases stayed unmatched. Germline CDR1 and CDR2: MDHEN and SYDVKM. The CDR3 loop reads CASSPTGGSGNTIYF. The CDR3 nucleotides are TGTGCCAGCAGTCCTACAGGGGGCTCTGGAAACACCATATATTTT.

Only one count was recorded for this clone. The rearrangement uses TRBV6-2 or TRBV6-3 and TRBJ1-5, with D uncertain. The germline V gene encodes CDR1 MNHEY and CDR2 SVGEGT. The CDR3 length is 15 residues. Trimming removed 6 bases at V and 2 bases at J, with 14 bases between. In DNA form, the CDR3 reads TGTGCCAGCAGCCCCGGGTCGACTGGCAATCAGCCCCAGCATTTT. The encoded protein is CASSPGSTGNQPQHF.

The chain is built from TRBV5-1 and TRBJ1-6, with unresolved D. CDR3 length: 14 amino acids. Trimming removed 1 base from V and 14 bases from J, with 16 bases in between. The germline gives CDR1 SGHRS, CDR2 YFSETQ. Written as DNA, the CDR3 is TGCGCCAGCAGCTTGCAACCAGAGGACGGGGCCCTCCACTTT. This codes for CASSLQPEDGALHF. The whole variable domain, remainder taken from reference TRBV5-1 and TRBJ1-6, is KAGVTQTPRYLIKTRGQQVTLSCSPISGHRSVSWYQQTPGQGLQFLFEYFSETQRNKGNFPGRFSGRQFSNSRSEMNVSTLELGDSALYLCASSLQPEDGALHFGNGTRLTVT.

V usage is TRBV5-1 and J usage is TRBJ1-4, with 7 bases aligning to TRBD1. The CDR3 has 14 amino acids. Germline V lookup: CDR1 SGHRS, CDR2 YFSETQ. V lost 0 bases, J lost 6 bases, and 2 bases stayed unmatched. CDR3 sequence (DNA): TGCGCCAGCAGCTTGGGAGGGGGCGATGAAAAACTGTTTTTT. This translates into CASSLGGGDEKLFF.